Shown below are 4 T cell receptor beta chains from a single sample sequenced in a study of T-cell reconstitution after alpha-beta-depleted transplantation in children. Preparation of the TCRbeta library used unique molecular identifiers. TCRdb passed the PCR reads through MiXCR, listing each CDR3 protein once. The profile shows more than 200,000 distinct CDR3 sequences, around 7.7% of them singletons. The sample was PBMCs, mostly from graft donor cells, taken 360 days after TCRalphabeta/CD19-depleted stem cell transplant. The receptors originated from a male patient between 2 and 9 years old who had a stem cell transplant for acute myeloid leukemia, so the T cells may come from the graft donor.

CDR3: CSASRDVSNQPQHF. The CDR3 region has the DNA TGCAGTGCTAGTAGGGACGTAAGCAATCAGCCCCAGCATTTT. J is TRBJ1-5 and V is TRBV20-1, with a possible D match to TRBD1 (5 bases). The CDR3 contains 14 residues. Looked up from germline, CDR1 is DFQATT and CDR2 is SNEGSKA (reference sequence). The V and J ends lost 3 bases and 1 base respectively, with 10 bases between them.

This clonotype has at least ten counts. The chain couples TRBV7-8 to TRBJ2-1; 12 positions match TRBD2. CDR1 is SGHVS and CDR2 is FQNEAQ in the germline V gene. The CDR3 spans 16 residues. J lost 2 bases, V lost 4 bases, and 3 bases had no gene match. The CDR3 sequence: CASSSGLAGPYNEQFF. The CDR3 region has the DNA TGTGCCAGCAGCTCCGGACTAGCGGGGCCCTACAATGAGCAGTTCTTC.

Many counts were recorded for this clonotype. Just one base apart from a much larger clone, this may be a read error. The chain combines TRBV11-3 with TRBJ2-1; a possible D gene is TRBD2 (6 bases). Germline V gives CDR1 SGHNT, CDR2 YENEEA. The CDR3 is 12 residues long. V gave up 1 base and J gave up 8 bases, with 6 bases separating them. DNA for the CDR3: TGTGCCAGCAGCTTAGGGGGGGATGAGCAGTTCTTC. This codes for CASSLGGDEQFF.

This clonotype was found a few times. This sequence joins TRBV10-2 and TRBJ2-5; D tentatively reads TRBD1 or TRBD2 (6 bases each). The CDR3 runs 12 residues. Between the trimmed V and J ends, which lost 5 bases and 5 bases, there was a span of 9 bases. The V gene's germline CDR1 is WSHSY and CDR2 SAAADI. CDR3 DNA sequence: TGCGCCAGCAGTCCGGGGGCTGAGACCCAGTACTTC. This encodes CASSPGAETQYF.